The 17 T cell receptor beta chains below all came from one sample that was sequenced in a study of T cell changes during pregnancy in multiple sclerosis (dated by TCRdb to the late 2010s). The method behind the library was the immunoSEQ multiplex PCR assay. TCRdb retrieved this table from immuneACCESS and kept in-frame rearrangements only. Not all clones are present; in checked studies, unresolved V genes account for under half, and no reason is known for the remainder. In this sample the table shows tens of thousands of clones, 92% of which occur a single time. The ten top clones hold roughly 2.5% of the sample. The sample consisted of peripheral blood, taken in the second trimester of pregnancy. The receptors come from a female donor in good health, enrolled as a control in a pregnancy study.

This clone was observed a few times. The rearrangement joins TRBV5-1 to TRBJ1-1; 10 bases fit TRBD1. Trimming cost V 7 bases and J 3 bases; bases outside gene matches: 9. Germline CDR1 reads SGHRS; CDR2 reads YFSETQ. This CDR3 is built from 15 residues. The CDR3 DNA follows: TGCGCCAGCCGGAGAGGACAGGGGGAATACACTGAAGCTTTCTTT. This codes for CASRRGQGEYTEAFF. Full variable domain (rest looked up from reference TRBV5-1 and TRBJ1-1): KAGVTQTPRYLIKTRGQQVTLSCSPISGHRSVSWYQQTPGQGLQFLFEYFSETQRNKGNFPGRFSGRQFSNSRSEMNVSTLELGDSALYLCASRRGQGEYTEAFFGQGTRLTVV.

V and J are TRBV5-1 and TRBJ2-2, with 7 bases identical to TRBD2. The germline V gene encodes CDR1 SGHRS and CDR2 YFSETQ. V was clipped by 1 base and J by 5 bases; unmatched bases: 8. The length of the CDR3 is 16 residues. The CDR3 sequence is CASSLIAGAETGELFF. Written as DNA, the CDR3 is TGCGCCAGCAGCTTGATCGCGGGAGCGGAAACCGGGGAGCTGTTTTTT.

The rearrangement links TRBV9 to TRBJ1-2; no definite D call. Germline CDR1 reads SGDLS; CDR2 reads YYNGEE. The CDR3 extends over 17 amino acids. Trimming left V 0 bases short and J 7 bases short, with 22 bases between. CDR3 coding DNA: TGTGCCAGCAGCGTAGGGTCGCCAGGCCCCTCTCCCTTTGGCTACACCTTC. Its translation: CASSVGSPGPSPFGYTF.

This rearrangement joins TRBV10-3 to TRBJ2-5; possible D gene TRBD1, 5 bases. Deletions cut 6 bases from V and 5 bases from J, with 13 bases between. CDR1 is ENHRY, CDR2 SYGVKD, per germline. This CDR3 is 13 amino acids long. The CDR3 spells CAISGTKGETQYF. For the CDR3, the DNA is TGTGCCATCAGCGGCACCAAGGGGGAGACCCAGTACTTC.

The chain links TRBV5-4 to TRBJ2-3, with D tentatively TRBD2 (7 bases). Trimming took 2 bases from V and 5 from J, leaving 12 bases between them. Germline CDR1 reads SGHNT; CDR2 reads YYREEE (reference sequence). This CDR3 region has 14 residues. The CDR3 nucleotides are TGTGCCAGCAGCTTTCGGGGGGCAGGAGATACGCAGTATTTT. It specifies CASSFRGAGDTQYF. Full variable domain (missing parts from reference TRBV5-4 and TRBJ2-3): ETGVTQSPTHLIKTRGQQVTLRCSSQSGHNTVSWYQQALGQGPQFIFQYYREEENGRGNFPPRFSGLQFPNYSSELNVNALELDDSALYLCASSFRGAGDTQYFGPGTRLTVL.

The chain has TRBV28 and TRBJ1-4; D is uncertain. The germline V gene has CDR1 MDHEN and CDR2 SYDVKM. CDR3 length: 12 residues. The germline V and J ends were trimmed by 5 bases and 13 bases, with 14 bases remaining between them. CDR3 coding DNA: TGTGCCAGCAGTACTAGAACGGGAGGACTGTTTTTT. It codes for CASSTRTGGLFF.

With regard to this clone: Other nucleotide sequences in the sample specify the same CDR3. The chain joins TRBV6-1 to TRBJ2-1; 7 positions match TRBD2. CDR1 MNHNS and CDR2 SASEGT come from the germline V gene. V was clipped by 2 bases and J by 0 bases; unmatched bases: 1. This CDR3 comprises 15 residues. CDR3 residues: CASSELAGSYNEQFF. The CDR3 coding sequence is TGTGCCAGCAGTGAATTAGCGGGCTCCTACAATGAGCAGTTCTTC.

The CDR3 DNA reads TGTGCCAGCAGCTCCCTTTTTAGTTACACTGAAGCTTTCTTT. Amino acid sequence: CASSSLFSYTEAFF. The J gene is TRBJ1-1, the V gene TRBV11-2; no firm D call. V was trimmed by 4 bases and J by 3 bases, leaving 12 bases between them. Per the germline V gene, CDR1 is SGHAT and CDR2 is FQNNGV. The CDR3 is 14 residues long.

V gene TRBV28 combines with J gene TRBJ2-2; 11 nucleotides line up with TRBD2. With V trimmed by 8 bases and J by 5 bases, 1 base remained unmatched. Looked up from germline, CDR1 is MDHEN and CDR2 is SYDVKM. The CDR3 runs to 13 residues. Here the CDR3 DNA reads TGTGCCAGCCGGACTAGCGGGACCGGGGAGCTGTTTTTT. Protein sequence: CASRTSGTGELFF.

This rearrangement joins TRBV6-1 to TRBJ1-1, with D uncertain. With 7 bases removed from V and 3 bases from J, the gap between germline ends came to 9 bases. The CDR3 length is 12 residues. Germline V gives CDR1 MNHNS, CDR2 SASEGT. CDR3 bases: TGTGCCAGCAATACAGAATACACTGAAGCTTTCTTT. Translated: CASNTEYTEAFF.

Notes on this clone: Other nucleotide sequences from this sample produce the same CDR3. This chain links TRBV27 with TRBJ2-5, with D uncertain. Germline values: CDR1 MNHEY, CDR2 SMNVEV (reference sequence). Trimming took off 4 bases at V and 0 bases at J, with 3 bases between the two ends. This CDR3 has 12 amino acids. CDR3 nucleotides: TGTGCCAGCAGTTCAGACCAAGAGACCCAGTACTTC. This sequence encodes CASSSDQETQYF.

The chain employs TRBV19 and TRBJ2-7; D remains unclear. CDR1 LNHDA and CDR2 SQIVND come from the germline V gene (reference sequence). V shed 6 bases and J shed 3 bases, with 15 bases lying between them. The CDR3 is made up of 14 amino acids. The CDR3 is CASSQFGPVYEQYF. CDR3 coding DNA: TGTGCCAGTAGCCAGTTTGGGCCGGTCTACGAGCAGTACTTC.

The chain recombines TRBV10-3 with TRBJ1-1, with 8 bases aligning to TRBD1. Germline CDR1 ENHRY, CDR2 SYGVKD. The CDR3 spans 13 residues. The ends lost 10 bases at V and 14 bases at J; junction bases unmatched: 18. Here the CDR3 reads CATGGHGQGSPFF. CDR3 sequence (DNA): TGTGCCACAGGTGGTCACGGACAGGGATCGCCCTTCTTT.

V usage is TRBV19 and J usage is TRBJ1-5; D might be TRBD1 (6 bases). Germline CDR1 and CDR2: LNHDA and SQIVND (reference sequence). Trimming pared 6 bases from V and 5 bases from J, leaving 17 bases between. This CDR3 region has 15 residues. CDR3 loop: CASRTTGSGDQPQHF. The CDR3 nucleotides are TGTGCCAGTAGGACTACAGGGTCTGGGGATCAGCCCCAGCATTTT.

The chain has TRBV9 and TRBJ1-2; D gene uncertain. This CDR3 contains 17 residues. Germline values: CDR1 SGDLS, CDR2 YYNGEE. V was cut by 0 bases and J by 1 base, with 16 bases left in between. In DNA form, the CDR3 reads TGTGCCAGCAGCGTAGCGGGTGATCTACGAGGTAACTATGGCTACACCTTC. It translates to CASSVAGDLRGNYGYTF.

The chain recombines TRBV7-9 with TRBJ2-3; TRBD1 matches 7 bases. With V trimmed by 3 bases and J by 0 bases, 3 bases remained unmatched. The CDR3 loop spans 15 amino acids. Germline CDR1 and CDR2: SEHNR and FQNEAQ (reference sequence). The CDR3 sequence: CASSLGQLSTDTQYF. CDR3 DNA sequence: TGTGCCAGCAGCTTGGGACAGCTCAGCACAGATACGCAGTATTTT.

J is TRBJ1-1 and V is TRBV19; maybe TRBD1 (5 bases). Trimming stripped 6 bases from V and 5 bases from J, with 13 bases between. The CDR3 consists of 13 residues. Germline V lookup: CDR1 LNHDA, CDR2 SQIVND (reference sequence). Here the CDR3 reads CASSFQGSTEAFF. CDR3 bases: TGTGCCAGTAGCTTCCAGGGCTCTACTGAAGCTTTCTTT.